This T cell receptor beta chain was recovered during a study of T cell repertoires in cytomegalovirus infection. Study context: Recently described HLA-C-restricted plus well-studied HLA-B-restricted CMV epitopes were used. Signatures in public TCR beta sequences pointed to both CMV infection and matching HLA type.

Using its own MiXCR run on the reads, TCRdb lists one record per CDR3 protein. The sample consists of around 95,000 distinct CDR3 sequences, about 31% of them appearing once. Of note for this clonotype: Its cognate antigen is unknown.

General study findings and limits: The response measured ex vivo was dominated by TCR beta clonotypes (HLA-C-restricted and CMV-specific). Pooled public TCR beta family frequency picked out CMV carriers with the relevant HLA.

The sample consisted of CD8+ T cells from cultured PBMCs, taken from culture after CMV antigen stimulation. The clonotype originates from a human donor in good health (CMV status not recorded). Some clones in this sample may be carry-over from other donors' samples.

CDR3: CSVEDQDRSSYEQYF. The CDR3 coding sequence is TGCAGCGTTGAAGATCAGGACAGAAGCTCCTACGAGCAGTACTTC. The chain combines TRBV29-1 with TRBJ2-7; D is possibly TRBD1 (6 bases). The ends were cut back, 0 bases at V and 0 bases at J, with 12 bases in the middle. The germline V gene has CDR1 SQVTM and CDR2 ANQGSEA. The CDR3 has 15 residues.